These 23 T cell receptor beta chains were all obtained from the same sample, sequenced in a study of T cell responses to AZD1222 COVID-19 vaccine. Measured with immunoSEQ multiplex PCR; TCRdb has only the in-frame clones, and not every one. This table has some 190,000 clones, around 89% appearing once. This material consisted of peripheral blood, taken on day 0 of AZD1222 vaccination. The receptors come from an adult in good health.

This clone was recorded a few times. The sample has other DNA sequences that encode this CDR3 too. The V gene is TRBV7-9, the J gene TRBJ1-1; D is unclear. Germline V gene sequence: CDR1 SEHNR, CDR2 FQNEAQ (reference sequence). The CDR3 is 15 residues long. V lost 1 base to trimming and J lost 1 base, with 10 bases between them. CDR3 coding DNA: TGTGCCAGCAGCTTAGTTTCCGGCCGGAACACTGAAGCTTTCTTT. Translating gives CASSLVSGRNTEAFF. The full variable domain, rest sourced from reference TRBV7-9 and TRBJ1-1, is DTGVSQNPRHKITKRGQNVTFRCDPISEHNRLYWYRQTLGQGPEFLTYFQNEAQLEKSRLLSDRFSAERPKGSFSTLEIQRTEQGDSAMYLCASSLVSGRNTEAFFGQGTRLTVV.

The gene calls are TRBV2 and TRBJ1-4, with D hard to call. CDR3 size: 15 residues. Germline loops: CDR1 SNHLY, CDR2 FYNNEI. Trimming stripped 7 bases from V and 0 bases from J, with 12 bases between. The CDR3 sequence: CASKGIYSTNEKLFF. The CDR3 bases are TGTGCCAGCAAGGGCATCTACTCAACTAATGAAAAACTGTTTTTT.

The rearrangement links TRBV5-6 to TRBJ1-2; the D is unclear. V lost 7 bases and J lost 6, with 16 bases in between. The CDR3 has 13 residues. CDR1 SGHDT and CDR2 YYEEEE come from the germline V gene. Here the CDR3 reads CASDNQVYHGYTF. In nucleotides, the CDR3 is TGTGCCAGCGACAACCAGGTTTATCATGGCTACACCTTC.

This rearrangement joins TRBV18 to TRBJ1-6; D unresolved. V was trimmed by 2 bases and J by 0 bases, leaving 8 bases between them. CDR3 size: 16 residues. Looked up from germline, CDR1 is KGHSH and CDR2 is LQKENI. The CDR3 here is CASSPTVSSYNSPLHF. The DNA for the CDR3 is TGTGCCAGCTCACCAACAGTCAGCTCCTATAATTCACCCCTCCACTTT. The full variable domain, its missing parts supplied by reference TRBV18 and TRBJ1-6, is NAGVMQNPRHLVRRRGQEARLRCSPMKGHSHVYWYRQLPEEGLKFMVYLQKENIIDESGMPKERFSAEFPKEGPSILRIQQVVRGDSAAYFCASSPTVSSYNSPLHFGNGTRLTVT.

This clone was found once. This sequence joins TRBV6-2 or TRBV6-3 and TRBJ2-2; the D gene is possibly TRBD2 (6 bases). The CDR3 is made up of 15 amino acids. V was pared by 0 bases and J by 3 bases, with 8 bases between. CDR1 and CDR2 from the germline V gene are MNHEY and SVGEGT. The CDR3 is CASSYSRGDTGELFF. The CDR3 DNA follows: TGTGCCAGCAGTTACTCGCGGGGTGACACCGGGGAGCTGTTTTTT.

The chain recombines TRBV10-3 with TRBJ2-3; TRBD1 agrees at 9 bases. Germline values: CDR1 ENHRY, CDR2 SYGVKD. The CDR3 runs to 17 residues. Trimming took 2 bases from V and 0 from J; bases not matched to a gene: 6. In DNA, the CDR3 is TGTGCCATCAGTGAGACCACAGGGACAGGGAGCACAGATACGCAGTATTTT. As protein: CAISETTGTGSTDTQYF.

The gene calls are TRBV4-3 and TRBJ1-3; 9 nucleotides match TRBD1. Germline loops: CDR1 LGHNA, CDR2 YSLEER. With 2 bases clipped from V and 4 bases from J, the junction kept 0 bases outside the gene matches. The CDR3 has 14 amino acids. Here the CDR3 reads CASSQTGGGNTIYF. The CDR3 bases are TGCGCCAGCAGCCAAACAGGGGGCGGAAACACCATATATTTT.

The chain couples TRBV7-2 to TRBJ2-1, with 11 bases fitting TRBD2. The V gene end was trimmed by 3 bases and the J gene end by 5 bases; junction bases not matched to a gene: 9. Germline CDR1 reads SGHTA; CDR2 reads FQGNSA. CDR3 length: 17 amino acids. The CDR3 region has the DNA TGTGCCAGCAGCTTGGAGGGGGGACTAGCGGTTCACAATGAGCAGTTCTTC. It specifies CASSLEGGLAVHNEQFF.

The CDR3 sequence: CASSDVAGTGGYEQYF. In DNA form, the CDR3 reads TGCGCCAGCAGCGATGTTGCCGGGACAGGAGGCTACGAGCAGTACTTC. The rearrangement links TRBV4-1 to TRBJ2-7, with 8 bases identical to TRBD1. Per the germline V gene, CDR1 is MGHRA and CDR2 is YSYEKL. J was trimmed by 3 bases and V by 5 bases; bases with no gene match: 12. The CDR3 is 16 amino acids.

The chain is built from TRBV11-3 and TRBJ2-2; tentatively, D is TRBD2 (5 bases). CDR1 is SGHNT, CDR2 YENEEA, per germline. V was cut by 5 bases and J by 6 bases, with 16 bases left in between. This CDR3 has 15 amino acids. The CDR3 is CASSERVQRSGELFF. The CDR3 region has the DNA TGTGCCAGCAGCGAGAGAGTACAGCGGTCCGGGGAGCTGTTTTTT.

This chain uses TRBV6-2 or TRBV6-3 with TRBJ2-3, with no clear D. Trimming removed 5 bases from V and 5 bases from J, with 14 bases in between. Germline V CDR1 and CDR2: MNHEY, SVGEGT. The CDR3 runs to 14 residues. CDR3 in amino acids: CASSGRGGVDTQYF. The CDR3 nucleotides are TGTGCCAGCAGTGGTCGTGGCGGAGTAGATACGCAGTATTTT.

The rearrangement links TRBV6-5 to TRBJ1-2; 7 bases are a match to TRBD1. Per the germline V gene, CDR1 is MNHEY and CDR2 is SVGAGI. The length of the CDR3 is 13 residues. V lost 5 bases, J lost 4 bases, and 4 bases stayed unmatched. CDR3 in DNA: TGTGCCAGCAGTCCGGGACAGATCTATGGCTACACCTTC. This encodes CASSPGQIYGYTF.

The chain links TRBV5-5 to TRBJ2-5; D perhaps matches TRBD1 (5 bases). V was cut by 3 bases and J by 5 bases, with 14 bases left in between. In germline, CDR1 is SGHKS, CDR2 YYEKEE (reference sequence). The CDR3 covers 14 residues. The CDR3 coding sequence is TGTGCCAGCAGCTCCCCTCAGGGCGTCGAGACCCAGTACTTC. Translated, it gives CASSSPQGVETQYF.

This clone was seen a handful of times. The gene calls are TRBV18 and TRBJ2-7; D gene uncertain. Looked up from germline, CDR1 is KGHSH and CDR2 is LQKENI. Deletions cut 2 bases from V and 9 bases from J, with 14 bases between. CDR3 length: 13 residues. CDR3 amino acids: CASSPTLIEVQYF. For the CDR3, the DNA is TGTGCCAGCTCACCAACGCTCATTGAAGTGCAGTACTTC.

This clone has a single count. V and J are TRBV4-1 and TRBJ2-3; D unresolved. CDR3 length: 16 amino acids. Germline CDR1 and CDR2: MGHRA and YSYEKL. Trimming cost V 1 base and J 2 bases, with 13 bases left between them. CDR3: CASSQVNLVATDTQYF. CDR3 DNA sequence: TGCGCCAGCAGCCAAGTGAACCTAGTGGCCACAGATACGCAGTATTTT.

CDR3 DNA: TGTGCCAGCAGCCTGGGCGGGGGGACAGCTAACTATGGCTACACCTTC. Its translation is CASSLGGGTANYGYTF. This chain links TRBV5-4 with TRBJ1-2, with 7 bases matching TRBD1. Germline CDR1 and CDR2: SGHNT and YYREEE (reference sequence). After removal of 4 bases from V and 0 bases from J, the junction contained 9 bases not matched to a gene. The CDR3 has 16 amino acids.

The J gene is TRBJ1-2, the V gene TRBV1; the tabulated D call, TRBD1, remains unverified against the DNA. TRBV1 is deemed a pseudogene. The CDR3 contains 15 residues. This chain's CDR3 is CTSSPRGQGVSGYTF. The CDR3 nucleotides read TGCACCAGCAGCCCCAGGGGGCAGGGGGTTTCTGGCTACACCTTC.

This chain's CDR3 is CASSHEGVNSPLHF. DNA of the CDR3: TGTGCCAGCAGCCATGAGGGGGTAAATTCACCCCTCCACTTT. The gene calls are TRBV7-9 and TRBJ1-6, with D tentatively TRBD1 (6 bases). CDR3 length: 14 amino acids. V lost 5 bases and J 7 bases, leaving 12 bases between the germline ends. Per germline, CDR1 SEHNR and CDR2 FQNEAQ (reference sequence).

This clone turned up a few times. The gene calls are TRBV6-5 and TRBJ2-2; maybe TRBD2 (6 bases). In germline, CDR1 is MNHEY, CDR2 SVGAGI. Trimming took off 5 bases at V and 6 bases at J, with 10 bases between the two ends. The CDR3 sequence is 13 residues long. The CDR3, as DNA: TGTGCCAGCAGTACGACTAGGCCCGGGGAGCTGTTTTTT. This encodes CASSTTRPGELFF.

The chain links TRBV5-1 to TRBJ2-2; D gene ambiguous. V gave up 2 bases and J gave up 6 bases, with 2 bases separating them. Germline V CDR1 and CDR2: SGHRS, YFSETQ. The CDR3 is 11 residues long. CDR3 amino acids: CASSFPGELFF. DNA for the CDR3: TGCGCCAGCAGCTTCCCCGGGGAGCTGTTTTTT.

The V call is TRBV11-2, the J call TRBJ2-1; 8 bases map to TRBD1. Germline CDR1 reads SGHAT; CDR2 reads FQNNGV. The junction had 9 bases not matched to a gene; V was cut back by 6 bases and J by 5 bases. This CDR3 is built from 15 residues. CDR3 in DNA: TGTGCCAGCAGGAAAGCCGGGACAGGTGACAATGAGCAGTTCTTC. Translating gives CASRKAGTGDNEQFF.

This chain links TRBV5-4 with TRBJ2-7; 9 bases are shared with TRBD2. The junction had 15 bases not matched to a gene; V was cut back by 4 bases and J by 7 bases. Germline lookup yields CDR1 SGHNT and CDR2 YYREEE (reference sequence). The CDR3 length is 16 residues. The CDR3 reads CASSITGRGGASEQYF. CDR3 DNA sequence: TGTGCCAGCAGCATCACGGGCCGCGGGGGGGCGAGTGAGCAGTACTTC.

This clone occurred a few times. The rearrangement links TRBV27 to TRBJ2-2; no clear D. The CDR3 runs to 13 residues. Germline CDR1 MNHEY, CDR2 SMNVEV (reference sequence). Trimming cost V 0 bases and J 1 base, with 0 bases left between them. The CDR3 sequence: CASSLSNTGELFF. CDR3 in DNA: TGTGCCAGCAGTTTATCGAACACCGGGGAGCTGTTTTTT.